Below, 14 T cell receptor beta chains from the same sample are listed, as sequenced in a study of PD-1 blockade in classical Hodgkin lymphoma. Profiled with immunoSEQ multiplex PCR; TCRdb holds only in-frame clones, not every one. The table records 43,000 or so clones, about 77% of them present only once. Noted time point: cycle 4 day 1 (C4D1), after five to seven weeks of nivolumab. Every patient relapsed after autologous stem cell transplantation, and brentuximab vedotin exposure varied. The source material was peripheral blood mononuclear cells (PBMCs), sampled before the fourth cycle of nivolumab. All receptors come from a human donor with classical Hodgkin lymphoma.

Here the CDR3 reads CASSSQPGTGYNEQFF. In DNA form, the CDR3 reads TGTGCCAGCAGCTCACAGCCTGGGACAGGCTACAATGAGCAGTTCTTC. V is TRBV7-2 and J is TRBJ2-1; 8 bases match TRBD1. J was trimmed by 3 bases and V by 4 bases; bases with no gene match: 8. CDR1 and CDR2 (germline): SGHTA, FQGNSA. CDR3 length: 16 residues.

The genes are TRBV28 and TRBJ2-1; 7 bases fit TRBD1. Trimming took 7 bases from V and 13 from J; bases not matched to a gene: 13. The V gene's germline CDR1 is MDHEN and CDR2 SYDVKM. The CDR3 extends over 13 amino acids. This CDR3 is CASNDRQGGSQFF. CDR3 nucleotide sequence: TGTGCCAGCAACGATCGACAGGGTGGGAGTCAGTTCTTC.

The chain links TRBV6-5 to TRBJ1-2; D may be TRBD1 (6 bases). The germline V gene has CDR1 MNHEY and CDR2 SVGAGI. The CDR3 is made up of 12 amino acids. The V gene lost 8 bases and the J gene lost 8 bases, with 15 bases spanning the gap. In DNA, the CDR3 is TGTGCCAGCTCAGTCAGGGGCGAGGGCTACACCTTC. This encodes CASSVRGEGYTF.

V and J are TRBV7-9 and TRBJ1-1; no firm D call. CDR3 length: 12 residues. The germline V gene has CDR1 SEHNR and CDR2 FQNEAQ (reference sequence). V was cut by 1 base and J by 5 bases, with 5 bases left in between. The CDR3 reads CASSLGRTEAFF. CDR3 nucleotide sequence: TGTGCCAGCAGCTTAGGGAGGACTGAAGCTTTCTTT.

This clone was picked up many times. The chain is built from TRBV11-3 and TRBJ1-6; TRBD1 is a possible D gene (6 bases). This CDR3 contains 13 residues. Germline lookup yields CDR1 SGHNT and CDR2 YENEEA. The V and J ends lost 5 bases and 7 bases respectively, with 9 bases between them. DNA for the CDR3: TGTGCCAGCAGCCGACAGGAGAATTCACCCCTCCACTTT. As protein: CASSRQENSPLHF.

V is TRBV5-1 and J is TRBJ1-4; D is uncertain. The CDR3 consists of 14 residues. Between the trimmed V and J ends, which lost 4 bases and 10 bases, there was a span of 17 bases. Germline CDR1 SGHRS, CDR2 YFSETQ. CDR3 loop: CASSVGQDPGKLFF. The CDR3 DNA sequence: TGCGCCAGCAGCGTAGGGCAGGATCCGGGAAAACTGTTTTTT.

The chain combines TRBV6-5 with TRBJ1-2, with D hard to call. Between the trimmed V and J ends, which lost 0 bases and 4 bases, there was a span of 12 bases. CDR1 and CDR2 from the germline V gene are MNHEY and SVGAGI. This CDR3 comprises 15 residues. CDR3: CASSYSRASGYGYTF. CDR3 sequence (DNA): TGTGCCAGCAGTTACTCTAGGGCCAGCGGCTATGGCTACACCTTC.

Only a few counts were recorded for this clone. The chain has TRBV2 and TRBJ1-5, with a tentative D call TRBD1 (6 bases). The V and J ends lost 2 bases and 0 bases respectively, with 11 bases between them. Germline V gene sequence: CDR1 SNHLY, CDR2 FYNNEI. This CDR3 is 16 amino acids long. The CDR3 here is CASSEMGTFSNQPQHF. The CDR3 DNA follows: TGTGCCAGCAGTGAAATGGGGACATTTAGCAATCAGCCCCAGCATTTT.

The CDR3 DNA reads TGTGCCAGCAGCTTACATACAGGGAGAGCTGGGCATCAGCCCCAGCATTTT. Translating gives CASSLHTGRAGHQPQHF. The chain joins TRBV7-3 to TRBJ1-5; a weak D match, TRBD1 (6 bases). This CDR3 comprises 17 residues. Germline V gene lookup returns CDR1 SGHTA and CDR2 FQGTGA. V was clipped by 2 bases and J by 5 bases, with 19 bases between them.

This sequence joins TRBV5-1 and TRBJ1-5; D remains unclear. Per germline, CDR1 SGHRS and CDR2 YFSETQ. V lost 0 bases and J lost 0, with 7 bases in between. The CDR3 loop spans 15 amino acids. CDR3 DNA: TGCGCCAGCAGCTTGGGAGGGTATAGCAATCAGCCCCAGCATTTT. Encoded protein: CASSLGGYSNQPQHF. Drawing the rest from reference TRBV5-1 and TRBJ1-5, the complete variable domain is KAGVTQTPRYLIKTRGQQVTLSCSPISGHRSVSWYQQTPGQGLQFLFEYFSETQRNKGNFPGRFSGRQFSNSRSEMNVSTLELGDSALYLCASSLGGYSNQPQHFGDGTRLSIL.

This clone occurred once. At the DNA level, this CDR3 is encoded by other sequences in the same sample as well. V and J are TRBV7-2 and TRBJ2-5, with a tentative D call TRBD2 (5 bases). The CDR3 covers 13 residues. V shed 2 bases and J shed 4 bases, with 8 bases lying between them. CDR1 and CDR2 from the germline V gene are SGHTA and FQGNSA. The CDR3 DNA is TGTGCCAGCAGCTTATCAGGAGGAGAGACCCAGTACTTC. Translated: CASSLSGGETQYF. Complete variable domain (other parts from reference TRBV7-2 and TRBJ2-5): GAGVSQSPSNKVTEKGKDVELRCDPISGHTALYWYRQSLGQGLEFLIYFQGNSAPDKSGLPSDRFSAERTGGSVSTLTIQRTQQEDSAVYLCASSLSGGETQYFGPGTRLLVL.

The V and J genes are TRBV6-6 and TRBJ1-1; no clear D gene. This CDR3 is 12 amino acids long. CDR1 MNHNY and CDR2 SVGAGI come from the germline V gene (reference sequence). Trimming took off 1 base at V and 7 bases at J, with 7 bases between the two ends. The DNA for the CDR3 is TGTGCCAGCAGTTACTGGCCAAATGAAGCTTTCTTT. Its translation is CASSYWPNEAFF.

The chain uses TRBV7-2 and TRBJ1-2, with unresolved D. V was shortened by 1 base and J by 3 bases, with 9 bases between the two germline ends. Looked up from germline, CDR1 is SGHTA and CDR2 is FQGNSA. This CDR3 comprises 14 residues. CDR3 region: CASSLVQDDYGYTF. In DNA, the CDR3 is TGTGCCAGCAGCTTAGTCCAGGATGACTATGGCTACACCTTC. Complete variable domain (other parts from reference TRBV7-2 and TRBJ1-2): GAGVSQSPSNKVTEKGKDVELRCDPISGHTALYWYRQSLGQGLEFLIYFQGNSAPDKSGLPSDRFSAERTGGSVSTLTIQRTQQEDSAVYLCASSLVQDDYGYTFGSGTRLTVV.

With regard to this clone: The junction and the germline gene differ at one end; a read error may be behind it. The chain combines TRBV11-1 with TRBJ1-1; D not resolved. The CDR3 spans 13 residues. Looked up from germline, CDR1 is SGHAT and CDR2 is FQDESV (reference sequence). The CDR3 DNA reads TGTGCCAGCAGCTTACTTGGGTCCCATGAGAGTCTCTTT. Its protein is CASSLLGSHESLF.